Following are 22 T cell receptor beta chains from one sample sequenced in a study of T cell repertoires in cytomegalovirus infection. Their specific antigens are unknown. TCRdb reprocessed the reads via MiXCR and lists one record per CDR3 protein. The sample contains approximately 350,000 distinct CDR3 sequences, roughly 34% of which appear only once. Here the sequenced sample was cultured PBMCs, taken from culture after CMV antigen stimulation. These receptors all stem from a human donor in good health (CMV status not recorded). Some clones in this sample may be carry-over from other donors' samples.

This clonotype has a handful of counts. In nucleotides, the CDR3 is TGTGCCAGCAGTTACGCGGGACTAGCGGGAGGCGAGCAGTTCTTC. It specifies CASSYAGLAGGEQFF. The chain combines TRBV6-2 or TRBV6-3 with TRBJ2-1, with 15 bases identical to TRBD2. The J segment lost 10 bases and the V segment lost 2 bases, leaving 3 bases of the junction unmatched. The germline CDR1 and CDR2 sequences are MNHEY and SVGEGT. This CDR3 region has 15 residues.

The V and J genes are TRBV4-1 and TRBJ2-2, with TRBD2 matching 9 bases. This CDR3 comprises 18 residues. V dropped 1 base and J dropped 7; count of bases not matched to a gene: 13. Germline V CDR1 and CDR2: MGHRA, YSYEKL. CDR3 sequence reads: CASSQVGRREGRYGELFF. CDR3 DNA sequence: TGCGCCAGCAGCCAAGTAGGGAGGCGGGAGGGCCGGTACGGGGAGCTGTTTTTT.

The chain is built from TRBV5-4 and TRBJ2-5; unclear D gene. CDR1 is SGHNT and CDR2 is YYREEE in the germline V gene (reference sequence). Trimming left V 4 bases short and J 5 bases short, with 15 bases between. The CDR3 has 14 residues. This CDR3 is CASSRGTEQETQYF. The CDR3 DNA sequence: TGTGCCAGCAGCCGCGGTACCGAGCAGGAGACCCAGTACTTC. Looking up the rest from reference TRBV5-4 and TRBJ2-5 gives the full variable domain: ETGVTQSPTHLIKTRGQQVTLRCSSQSGHNTVSWYQQALGQGPQFIFQYYREEENGRGNFPPRFSGLQFPNYSSELNVNALELDDSALYLCASSRGTEQETQYFGPGTRLLVL.

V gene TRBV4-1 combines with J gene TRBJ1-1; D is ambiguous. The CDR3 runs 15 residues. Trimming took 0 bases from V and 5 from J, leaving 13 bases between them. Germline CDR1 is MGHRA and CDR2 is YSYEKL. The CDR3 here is CASSQDFSGKTEAFF. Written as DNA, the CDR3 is TGCGCCAGCAGCCAAGACTTCTCAGGAAAAACTGAAGCTTTCTTT.

CDR3 amino acids: CASSLDPPLMSDEQFF. The CDR3 coding sequence is TGTGCCAGCAGCTTAGACCCCCCCTTGATGTCCGATGAGCAGTTCTTC. V and J are TRBV7-2 and TRBJ2-1; D is ambiguous. This CDR3 is built from 16 residues. V lost 1 base and J 8 bases, leaving 18 bases between the germline ends. Germline CDR1 SGHTA, CDR2 FQGNSA.

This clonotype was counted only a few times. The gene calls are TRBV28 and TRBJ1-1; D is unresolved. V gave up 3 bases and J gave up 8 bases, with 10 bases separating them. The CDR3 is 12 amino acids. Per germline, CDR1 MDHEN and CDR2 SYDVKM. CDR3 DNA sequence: TGTGCCAGCAGTTTCGCGAGGAGCGAAGCTTTCTTT. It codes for CASSFARSEAFF.

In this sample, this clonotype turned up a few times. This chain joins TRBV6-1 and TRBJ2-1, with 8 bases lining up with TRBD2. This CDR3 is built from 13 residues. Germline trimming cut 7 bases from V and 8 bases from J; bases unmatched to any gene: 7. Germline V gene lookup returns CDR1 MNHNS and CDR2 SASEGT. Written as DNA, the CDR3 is TGTGCCAGCAATAACCGGGAGGGCCATGAGCAGTTCTTC. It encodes CASNNREGHEQFF.

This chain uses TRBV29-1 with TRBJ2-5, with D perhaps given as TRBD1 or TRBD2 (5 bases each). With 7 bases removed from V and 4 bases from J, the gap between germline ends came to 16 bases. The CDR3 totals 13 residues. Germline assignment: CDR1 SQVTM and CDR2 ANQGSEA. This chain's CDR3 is CSAAGTDSETQYF. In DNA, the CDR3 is TGCAGCGCGGCAGGGACGGATTCAGAGACCCAGTACTTC.

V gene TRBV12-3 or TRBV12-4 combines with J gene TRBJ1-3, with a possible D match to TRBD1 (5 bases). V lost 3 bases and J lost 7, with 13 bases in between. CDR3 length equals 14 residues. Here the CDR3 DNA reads TGTGCCAGCAGTTTGTCCAGGGTCGGGAACACCATATATTTT. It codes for CASSLSRVGNTIYF.

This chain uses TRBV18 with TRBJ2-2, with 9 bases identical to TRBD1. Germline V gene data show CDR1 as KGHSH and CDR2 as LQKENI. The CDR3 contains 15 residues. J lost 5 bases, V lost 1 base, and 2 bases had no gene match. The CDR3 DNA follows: TGTGCCAGCTCACCACAAGGACAGGGGACCGGGGAGCTGTTTTTT. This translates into CASSPQGQGTGELFF.

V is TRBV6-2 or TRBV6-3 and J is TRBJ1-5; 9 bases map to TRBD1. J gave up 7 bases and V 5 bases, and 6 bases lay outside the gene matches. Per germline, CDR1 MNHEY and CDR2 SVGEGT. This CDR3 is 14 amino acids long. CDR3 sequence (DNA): TGTGCCAGCAGTCCGGACAGGGGTAAACAGCCCCAGCATTTT. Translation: CASSPDRGKQPQHF.

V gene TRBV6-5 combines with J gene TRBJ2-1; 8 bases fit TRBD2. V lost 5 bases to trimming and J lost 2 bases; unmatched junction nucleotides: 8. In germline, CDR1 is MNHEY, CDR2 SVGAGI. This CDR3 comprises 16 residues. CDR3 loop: CASSLTSGGAYNEQFF. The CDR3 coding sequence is TGTGCCAGCAGTCTTACTAGCGGAGGGGCCTACAATGAGCAGTTCTTC.

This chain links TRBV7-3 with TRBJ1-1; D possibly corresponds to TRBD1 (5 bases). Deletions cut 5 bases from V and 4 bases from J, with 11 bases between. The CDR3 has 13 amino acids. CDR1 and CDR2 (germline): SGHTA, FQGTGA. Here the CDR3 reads CASSLGVSTEAFF. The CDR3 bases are TGTGCCAGCAGCCTGGGGGTGAGCACTGAAGCTTTCTTT.

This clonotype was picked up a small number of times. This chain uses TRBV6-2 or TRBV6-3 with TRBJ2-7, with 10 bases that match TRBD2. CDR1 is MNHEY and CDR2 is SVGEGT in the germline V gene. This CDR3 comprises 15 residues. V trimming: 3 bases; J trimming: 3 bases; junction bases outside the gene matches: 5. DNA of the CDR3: TGTGCCAGCAGTTATGAGCTAGCGGGAGTCTACGAGCAGTACGTC. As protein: CASSYELAGVYEQYV.

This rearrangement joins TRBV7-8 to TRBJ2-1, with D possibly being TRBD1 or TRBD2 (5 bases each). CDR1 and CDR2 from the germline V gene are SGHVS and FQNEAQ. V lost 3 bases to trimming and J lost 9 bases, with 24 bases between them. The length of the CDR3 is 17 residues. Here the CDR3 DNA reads TGTGCCAGCAGCTTGCAACCCGGGACGGTCCATAACGGTGAGCAGTTCTTC. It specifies CASSLQPGTVHNGEQFF.

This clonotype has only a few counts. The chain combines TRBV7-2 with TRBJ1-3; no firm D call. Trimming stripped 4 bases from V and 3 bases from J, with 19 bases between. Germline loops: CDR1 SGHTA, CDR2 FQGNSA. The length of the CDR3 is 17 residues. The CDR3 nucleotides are TGTGCCAGCAGCTCCCTCCGCAGCTTACTAAATGGAAACACCATATATTTT. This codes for CASSSLRSLLNGNTIYF.

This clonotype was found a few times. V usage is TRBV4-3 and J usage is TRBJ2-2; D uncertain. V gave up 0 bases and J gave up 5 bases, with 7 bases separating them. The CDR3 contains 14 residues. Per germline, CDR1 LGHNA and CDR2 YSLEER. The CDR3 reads CASSQDGGTGELFF. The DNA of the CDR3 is TGCGCCAGCAGCCAAGATGGCGGTACCGGGGAGCTGTTTTTT.

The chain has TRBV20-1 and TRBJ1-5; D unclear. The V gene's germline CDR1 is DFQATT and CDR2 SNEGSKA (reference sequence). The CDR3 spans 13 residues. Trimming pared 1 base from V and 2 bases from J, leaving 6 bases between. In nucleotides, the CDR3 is TGCAGTGCTAGAGGTTTAGGCAATCAGCCCCAGCATTTT. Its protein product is CSARGLGNQPQHF.

The CDR3 nucleotides read TGTGCCATCAGTGAGTCGATATCGGGATCCAGGAACACTGAAGCTTTCTTT. Protein: CAISESISGSRNTEAFF. The rearrangement joins TRBV10-3 to TRBJ1-1; no firm D call. Between the trimmed V and J ends, which lost 0 bases and 1 base, there was a span of 15 bases. The CDR3 has 17 residues. CDR1 and CDR2 (germline): ENHRY, SYGVKD.

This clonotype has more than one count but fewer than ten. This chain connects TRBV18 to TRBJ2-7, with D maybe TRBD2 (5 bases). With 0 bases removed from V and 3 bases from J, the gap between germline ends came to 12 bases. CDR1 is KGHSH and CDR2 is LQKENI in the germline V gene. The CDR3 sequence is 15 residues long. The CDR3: CASSPPASGVYEQYF. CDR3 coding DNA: TGTGCCAGCTCACCACCGGCGAGCGGAGTCTACGAGCAGTACTTC.

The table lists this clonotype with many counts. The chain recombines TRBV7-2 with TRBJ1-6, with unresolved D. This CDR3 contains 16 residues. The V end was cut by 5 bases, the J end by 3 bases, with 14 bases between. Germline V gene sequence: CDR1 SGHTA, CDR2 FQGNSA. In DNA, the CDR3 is TGTGCCAGCAGCCACCTAAGGACGGGCTATAATTCACCCCTCCACTTT. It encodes CASSHLRTGYNSPLHF. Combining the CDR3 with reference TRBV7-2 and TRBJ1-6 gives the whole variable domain GAGVSQSPSNKVTEKGKDVELRCDPISGHTALYWYRQSLGQGLEFLIYFQGNSAPDKSGLPSDRFSAERTGGSVSTLTIQRTQQEDSAVYLCASSHLRTGYNSPLHFGNGTRLTVT.

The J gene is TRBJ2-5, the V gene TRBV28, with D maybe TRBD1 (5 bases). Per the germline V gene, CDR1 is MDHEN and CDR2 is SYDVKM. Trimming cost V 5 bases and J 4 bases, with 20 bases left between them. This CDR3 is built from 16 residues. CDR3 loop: CASSADGHPKGETQYF. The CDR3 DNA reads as TGTGCCAGCAGTGCCGACGGACATCCCAAGGGAGAGACCCAGTACTTC.